The 21 T cell receptor beta chains listed next were all sequenced from one sample in a study of T cell responses to AZD1222 COVID-19 vaccine. The repertoire was sequenced with immunoSEQ multiplex PCR; TCRdb's copy has only in-frame clones and lacks some. The table includes some 150,000 clones, approximately 90% detected once. This specimen was peripheral blood, taken on day 0 of AZD1222 vaccination. These TCRs come from an adult in good health.

The chain is built from TRBV12-5 and TRBJ1-1, with a weak D call TRBD1 (6 bases). Germline CDR1 is LGHNT and CDR2 is FRNRAP. V was clipped by 5 bases and J by 5 bases, with 12 bases between them. This CDR3 spans 13 amino acids. In nucleotides, the CDR3 is TGTGCTAGTGGTCTCAGGGGCCAGACTGAAGCTTTCTTT. Protein product: CASGLRGQTEAFF. The full variable domain, with the rest looked up from reference TRBV12-5 and TRBJ1-1, is DARVTQTPRHKVTEMGQEVTMRCQPILGHNTVFWYRQTMMQGLELLAYFRNRAPLDDSGMPKDRFSAEMPDATLATLKIQPSEPRDSAVYFCASGLRGQTEAFFGQGTRLTVV.

This clone was observed a single time. The chain is built from TRBV30 and TRBJ1-4; D remains ambiguous. V lost 4 bases to trimming and J lost 8 bases, with 14 bases between them. CDR1 GTSNPN and CDR2 SVGIG come from the germline V gene (reference sequence). This CDR3 contains 13 residues. This CDR3 is CAWTDKLTEKLFF. CDR3 DNA: TGTGCCTGGACCGACAAACTGACCGAAAAACTGTTTTTT.

The rearrangement joins TRBV6-5 to TRBJ2-1, with D possibly matching TRBD1 (6 bases). The CDR3 sequence is 15 residues long. The V and J ends lost 7 bases and 0 bases respectively, with 13 bases between them. The germline V gene encodes CDR1 MNHEY and CDR2 SVGAGI. This CDR3 is CASTKTGASYNEQFF. The CDR3 coding sequence is TGTGCCAGCACAAAGACAGGCGCCTCCTACAATGAGCAGTTCTTC.

J is TRBJ2-5 and V is TRBV7-8, with D unresolved. The V gene's germline CDR1 is SGHVS and CDR2 FQNEAQ. This CDR3 region has 13 residues. Trimming took off 5 bases at V and 1 base at J, with 8 bases between the two ends. The CDR3 bases are TGTGCCAGCAGCGCCGACTCCCAAGAGACCCAGTACTTC. Protein: CASSADSQETQYF.

This rearrangement joins TRBV20-1 to TRBJ2-7; D unclear. This CDR3 contains 9 residues. Trimming cost V 1 base and J 8 bases, with 3 bases left between them. Germline CDR1 and CDR2: DFQATT and SNEGSKA (reference sequence). The CDR3 here is CSARVKQYF. CDR3 DNA: TGCAGTGCTAGAGTTAAGCAGTACTTC.

The V call is TRBV7-9, the J call TRBJ2-3; D perhaps matches TRBD2 (5 bases). Germline V gene data show CDR1 as SEHNR and CDR2 as FQNEAQ (reference sequence). The V and J ends lost 2 bases and 1 base respectively, with 10 bases between them. This CDR3 region has 15 residues. In DNA, the CDR3 is TGTGCCAGCAGCTTATGGACTGCAGGCACAGATACGCAGTATTTT. Translation gives CASSLWTAGTDTQYF.

The chain links TRBV1 to TRBJ2-1; the D segment call TRBD2 is taken from the table without a DNA check. TRBV1 is classified as a pseudogene. CDR3 length: 19 amino acids. The CDR3 DNA reads as TGCACCAGCAGCCAAGATCAGGGTCTTAGCGGGAGGGCGGACAATGAGCAGTTCTTC. Amino acid sequence: CTSSQDQGLSGRADNEQFF.

The chain employs TRBV27 and TRBJ2-7, with 7 bases aligning to TRBD1. The germline V gene has CDR1 MNHEY and CDR2 SMNVEV (reference sequence). This CDR3 region has 13 residues. Unmatched junction bases numbered 1, after V lost 2 bases and J lost 3 bases. CDR3 region: CASSLGDSYEQYF. The CDR3 DNA is TGTGCCAGCAGTTTAGGGGACAGCTACGAGCAGTACTTC.

The chain joins TRBV6-6 to TRBJ2-7; D might be TRBD1 (6 bases). Germline loops: CDR1 MNHNY, CDR2 SVGAGI (reference sequence). The V end was cut by 2 bases, the J end by 2 bases, with 10 bases between. The CDR3 runs 14 residues. CDR3 region: CASSYRGQTYEQYF. In DNA, the CDR3 is TGTGCCAGCAGTTACAGGGGACAAACCTACGAGCAGTACTTC.

This chain joins TRBV10-3 and TRBJ2-7, with 8 bases lining up with TRBD2. CDR3 size: 14 residues. V gave up 10 bases and J gave up 0 bases; unmatched junction bases: 8. Germline V gene sequence: CDR1 ENHRY, CDR2 SYGVKD. The CDR3 DNA follows: TGTGCCACTTGTAGCGGGGACTACTCCTACGAGCAGTACTTC. This codes for CATCSGDYSYEQYF.

The chain employs TRBV19 and TRBJ2-7, with a tentative D call TRBD2 (5 bases). Trimming pared 3 bases from V and 2 bases from J, leaving 8 bases between. From germline, CDR1 is LNHDA and CDR2 SQIVND (reference sequence). The CDR3 extends over 13 amino acids. The CDR3 DNA sequence: TGTGCCAGTAGTATCGGGATGGCCTACGAGCAGTACTTC. Its protein product is CASSIGMAYEQYF.

The chain couples TRBV6-4 to TRBJ1-5, with D maybe TRBD1 (5 bases). Trimming stripped 4 bases from V and 0 bases from J, with 22 bases between. The CDR3 spans 19 residues. Germline V gives CDR1 MRHNA, CDR2 SNTAGT. The CDR3 is CASSGGVVGIPYSNQPQHF. As DNA, the CDR3 is TGTGCCAGCAGTGGGGGGGTGGTGGGGATTCCCTATAGCAATCAGCCCCAGCATTTT.

The V gene is TRBV7-3, the J gene TRBJ2-2; no clear D. Germline V gene data show CDR1 as SGHTA and CDR2 as FQGTGA. There are 12 residues in the CDR3. V was cut by 8 bases and J by 2 bases, with 6 bases left in between. The CDR3 sequence is CASAINTGELFF. The CDR3 DNA follows: TGTGCCAGCGCAATTAACACCGGGGAGCTGTTTTTT.

This chain uses TRBV5-8 with TRBJ2-4; D is unclear. This CDR3 has 16 amino acids. The germline V gene encodes CDR1 SGHTS and CDR2 YDEGEE. V lost 4 bases and J 2 bases, leaving 16 bases between the germline ends. DNA for the CDR3: TGTGCCAGCAGCGCCTACCTTGGGGTCTCCAAAAACATTCAGTACTTC. This codes for CASSAYLGVSKNIQYF.

This rearrangement joins TRBV7-9 to TRBJ2-5, with D perhaps TRBD1 (5 bases). The germline CDR1 and CDR2 sequences are SEHNR and FQNEAQ (reference sequence). The CDR3 has 14 residues. Trimming cost V 11 bases and J 1 base, with 17 bases left between them. The DNA for the CDR3 is TGTGCCTCGTCGTTTGGGGCAGGCCAAGAGACCCAGTACTTC. Its protein is CASSFGAGQETQYF.

The chain joins TRBV28 to TRBJ1-4; D ambiguous. Trimming pared 4 bases from V and 4 bases from J, leaving 16 bases between. The CDR3 is 16 residues long. Germline assignment: CDR1 MDHEN and CDR2 SYDVKM. CDR3 sequence reads: CASSSPSSGLNEKLFF. As DNA, the CDR3 is TGTGCCAGCAGTTCCCCCTCCTCGGGCCTTAATGAAAAACTGTTTTTT.

The rearrangement links TRBV30 to TRBJ1-6, with D perhaps TRBD1 (5 bases). V was pared by 2 bases and J by 6 bases, with 20 bases between. The CDR3 length is 17 residues. Germline lookup yields CDR1 GTSNPN and CDR2 SVGIG (reference sequence). The CDR3 reads CAWSFSRGPGGNSPLHF. As DNA, the CDR3 is TGTGCCTGGAGTTTCTCTCGGGGACCAGGCGGTAATTCACCCCTCCACTTT.

The rearrangement joins TRBV4-3 to TRBJ1-6; TRBD1 is a possible D gene (6 bases). The CDR3 consists of 16 residues. CDR1 is LGHNA and CDR2 is YSLEER in the germline V gene. The ends were cut back, 1 base at V and 6 bases at J, with 13 bases in the middle. Here the CDR3 reads CASSQVWGRPNSPLHF. DNA of the CDR3: TGCGCCAGCAGCCAAGTCTGGGGGCGCCCTAATTCACCCCTCCACTTT.

The chain has TRBV11-2 and TRBJ1-2; 12 nucleotides match TRBD1. Germline trimming cut 5 bases from V and 8 bases from J; bases unmatched to any gene: 6. Germline V gene sequence: CDR1 SGHAT, CDR2 FQNNGV. CDR3 length: 14 amino acids. The CDR3 sequence: CASSPGQGANGYTF. The CDR3 DNA reads TGTGCCAGCAGCCCGGGACAGGGGGCGAACGGCTACACCTTC.

The chain combines TRBV5-8 with TRBJ2-4; D uncertain. This CDR3 comprises 15 residues. Trimming left V 2 bases short and J 1 base short, with 10 bases between. In germline, CDR1 is SGHTS, CDR2 YDEGEE. CDR3 sequence: CASSLQILAKNIQYF. The CDR3 DNA reads as TGTGCCAGCAGCTTACAGATTCTTGCCAAAAACATTCAGTACTTC.

J is TRBJ2-3 and V is TRBV29-1, with D maybe TRBD2 (6 bases). The CDR3 is 14 residues long. With 3 bases removed from V and 3 bases from J, the gap between germline ends came to 13 bases. Per the germline V gene, CDR1 is SQVTM and CDR2 is ANQGSEA. The CDR3 sequence is CSVEPMAGTDTQYF. CDR3 bases: TGCAGCGTTGAGCCAATGGCGGGGACAGATACGCAGTATTTT.